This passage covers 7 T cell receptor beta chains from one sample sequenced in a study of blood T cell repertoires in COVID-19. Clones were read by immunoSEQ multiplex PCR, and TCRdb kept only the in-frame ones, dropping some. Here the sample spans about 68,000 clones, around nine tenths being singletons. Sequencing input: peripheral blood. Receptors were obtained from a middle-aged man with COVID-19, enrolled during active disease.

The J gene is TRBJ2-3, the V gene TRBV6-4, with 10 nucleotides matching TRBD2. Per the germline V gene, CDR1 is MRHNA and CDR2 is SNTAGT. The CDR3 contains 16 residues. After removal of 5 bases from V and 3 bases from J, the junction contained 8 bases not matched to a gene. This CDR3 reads CASSSGGAFGTDTQYF. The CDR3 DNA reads TGTGCCAGCAGTAGCGGGGGGGCCTTTGGAACAGATACGCAGTATTTT.

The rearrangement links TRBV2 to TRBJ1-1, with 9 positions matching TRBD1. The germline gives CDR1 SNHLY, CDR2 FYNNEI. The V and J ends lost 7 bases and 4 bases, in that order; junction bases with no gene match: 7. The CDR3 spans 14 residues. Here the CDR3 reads CASTWGQGTTEAFF. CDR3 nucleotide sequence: TGTGCCAGCACTTGGGGACAGGGTACCACTGAAGCTTTCTTT.

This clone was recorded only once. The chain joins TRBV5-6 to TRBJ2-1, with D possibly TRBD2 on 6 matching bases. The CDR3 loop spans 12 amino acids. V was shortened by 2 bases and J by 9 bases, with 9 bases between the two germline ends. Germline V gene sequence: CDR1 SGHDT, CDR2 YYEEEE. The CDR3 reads CASSLRGGEQFF. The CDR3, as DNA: TGTGCCAGCAGCTTACGGGGAGGTGAGCAGTTCTTC.

The CDR3 loop is CASSQSSPGGEQFF. Written as DNA, the CDR3 is TGTGCCAGCAGCCAATCTAGTCCGGGTGGAGAGCAGTTCTTC. This chain joins TRBV14 and TRBJ2-1; D is unclear. Trimming stripped 2 bases from V and 10 bases from J, with 15 bases between. Germline assignment: CDR1 SGHDN and CDR2 FVKESK. CDR3 size: 14 residues.

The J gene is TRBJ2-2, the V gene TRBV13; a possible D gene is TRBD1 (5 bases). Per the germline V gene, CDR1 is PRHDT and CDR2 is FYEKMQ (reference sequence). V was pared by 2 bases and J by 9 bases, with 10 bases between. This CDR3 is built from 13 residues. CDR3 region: CASSLLRARELFF. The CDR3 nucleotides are TGTGCCAGCAGCTTACTCAGGGCCCGGGAGCTGTTTTTT.

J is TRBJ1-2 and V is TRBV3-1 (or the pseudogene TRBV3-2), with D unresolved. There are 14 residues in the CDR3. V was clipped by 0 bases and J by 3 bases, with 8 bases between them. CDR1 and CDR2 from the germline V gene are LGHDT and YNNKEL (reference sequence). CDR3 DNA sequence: TGTGCCAGCAGCCAAGAAGCAGGCGACTATGGCTACACCTTC. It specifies CASSQEAGDYGYTF.

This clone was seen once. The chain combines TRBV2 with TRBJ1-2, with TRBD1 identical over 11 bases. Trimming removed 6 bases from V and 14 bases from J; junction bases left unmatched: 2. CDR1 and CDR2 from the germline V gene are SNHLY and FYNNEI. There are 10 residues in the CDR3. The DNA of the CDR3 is TGTGCCAGCAGGGGACAGGGGGGGACCTTC. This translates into CASRGQGGTF. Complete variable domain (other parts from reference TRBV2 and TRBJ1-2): EPEVTQTPSHQVTQMGQEVILRCVPISNHLYFYWYRQILGQKVEFLVSFYNNEISEKSEIFDDQFSVERPDGSNFTLKIRSTKLEDSAMYFCASRGQGGTFGSGTRLTVV.